This T cell receptor (beta chain) was recovered during a study of blood T cell repertoires in COVID-19. Study-wide background: From the United States, Italy and Spain came samples of acute and convalescent COVID-19. Sources were T cells, B-cell-depleted T cells, or PBMCs; the material itself was cDNA or gDNA.

The CDR3 is 13 amino acids. In germline, CDR1 is SGHRS, CDR2 YFSETQ. The ends were cut back, 2 bases at V and 3 bases at J, with 9 bases in the middle. Authors' analysis steps: Estimated nucleated cell counts came from reference gene primer amplification. The table came from immunoSEQ multiplex PCR; TCRdb's copy has only in-frame clones and leaves some out. Clone size and V and J calls were adopted from that table, with D and trimming inferred from the DNA. In the table there are about 50,000 clones, approximately 82% of which are singletons. This chain uses TRBV5-1 with TRBJ2-7, with D possibly being TRBD1 (6 bases). The receptor was derived from a human donor in a cohort sampled during active COVID-19. The sequenced sample consisted of peripheral blood. The CDR3 is CASSLQGLYEQYF. The CDR3 bases are TGCGCCAGCAGCTTACAGGGTCTCTACGAGCAGTACTTC. Together with reference TRBV5-1 and TRBJ2-7, the CDR3 gives the full variable domain: KAGVTQTPRYLIKTRGQQVTLSCSPISGHRSVSWYQQTPGQGLQFLFEYFSETQRNKGNFPGRFSGRQFSNSRSEMNVSTLELGDSALYLCASSLQGLYEQYFGPGTRLTVT.